These T cell receptor beta chains were read from a single sample in a study of T cells in localized non-small cell lung cancer. Measured with immunoSEQ multiplex PCR; TCRdb has only the in-frame clones, and not every one. The data contain some 19,000 clones, 75% to 95% of them singletons. Sequencing used peripheral blood, obtained before any cancer treatment. The receptor set was obtained from a male donor at least 60 years old with stage I squamous cell lung carcinoma. CDR3s include the opening cysteine and the closing phenylalanine or tryptophan. A D gene is named only where the DNA matches it firmly. Clone size, where shown, is once, few, many, or a class for clones that have expanded.

j_call v_call d_call clone_size cdr3_nt cdr3_aa
TRBJ2-7 TRBV5-1 - - TGCGCCAGCAGCTTGTCTCCCCTTCCACAGGGTCAGGAGCAGTACTTC CASSLSPLPQGQEQYF
TRBJ2-3 TRBV28 TRBD1 - TGTGCCACCATCTCCGGGACAGGGGGTTCCACAGATACGCAGTATTTT CATISGTGGSTDTQYF
TRBJ2-1 TRBV7-2 - once TGTGCCAGCAGCTTAGGAGGCAGCTACAATGAGCAGTTCTTC CASSLGGSYNEQFF
TRBJ2-7 TRBV7-2 - - TGTGCCAGCAGCTTAGCGCTTGCGGGCGCCTACGAGCAGTACTTC CASSLALAGAYEQYF
TRBJ1-2 TRBV27 - - TGTGCCAGCAGTCCCGAACCGTGGCGGGTGACTAACTATGGCTACACCTTC CASSPEPWRVTNYGYTF
TRBJ1-4 TRBV11-2 TRBD1 - TGTGCCAGCAGCCCTTCCACCGGGACAGGCTTTTGGGGACTGTTTTTT CASSPSTGTGFWGLFF
TRBJ2-1 TRBV6-1 TRBD2 few TGTGCCAGCAGTGAACCCGGGAGGGCCGGGTATGAGCAGTTCTTC CASSEPGRAGYEQFF
TRBJ2-3 TRBV10-3 TRBD2 - TGTGCCATCAGGCAACTAGCGGAGCCTTCTGATACGCAGTATTTT CAIRQLAEPSDTQYF
TRBJ1-3 TRBV5-1 - - TGCGCCAGCAGCTTGGGCCAGGGTGTAAACACCATATATTTT CASSLGQGVNTIYF
TRBJ2-7 TRBV4-3 - - TGCGCCAGCAGCCAAGACCGGGGGAATCCCTCCTACGAGCAGTACTTC CASSQDRGNPSYEQYF
TRBJ2-2 TRBV7-2 TRBD2 - TGTGCCAGCAGCTTATTTGGACTAGCGGGAGGTCCCGGGGAGCTGTTTTTT CASSLFGLAGGPGELFF
TRBJ2-5 TRBV7-2 TRBD1 - TGTGCCAGCAGCAAAGGGACAGGGGTTGAAGGGACCCAGTACTTC CASSKGTGVEGTQYF
TRBJ1-2 TRBV7-6 - once TGTGCCAGCAGCTTAGATCCGGGGACTAACTATGGCTACACCTTC CASSLDPGTNYGYTF
TRBJ2-4 TRBV4-3 - - TGCGCCAGCAGCCAAGGGAGACCAAGGCTAGCCAAAAACATTCAGTACTTC CASSQGRPRLAKNIQYF
TRBJ2-1 TRBV7-8 - - TGTGCCAGCAGCCTAGAGATCGGGGGCAGGATCGGCTCCTACAATGAGCAGTTCTTC CASSLEIGGRIGSYNEQFF
TRBJ2-3 TRBV30 - - TGTGCCTGGACCCCGAGACAGTCCGCTAGCACAGATACGCAGTATTTT CAWTPRQSASTDTQYF
TRBJ2-3 TRBV28 - - TGTGCCAGCAGTTTTTCGGGACCTCCCGCGGTATCAGATACGCAGTATTTT CASSFSGPPAVSDTQYF
TRBJ2-4 TRBV15 TRBD2 - TGTGCCACCAGCAAGGGACTAGCGGGAGTTGCCAAAAACATTCAGTACTTC CATSKGLAGVAKNIQYF
TRBJ2-1 TRBV4-3 TRBD2 once TGCGCCAGCAGCCAAGATCTGGCGGGAGGGCGCAATGAGCAGTTCTTC CASSQDLAGGRNEQFF
TRBJ1-2 TRBV2 TRBD1 - TGTGCCAGCAGCCTGACAGGGGCGGACGGCTACACCTTC CASSLTGADGYTF
TRBJ2-4 TRBV28 - - TGTGCCAGCAGCCCTAATATGGGATCTTCTCTAGCCAAAAACATTCAGTACTTC CASSPNMGSSLAKNIQYF
TRBJ2-1 TRBV5-1 - - TGCGCCAGCAGCTGGCCCCCCGGAAGGTTCAACAATGAGCAGTTCTTC CASSWPPGRFNNEQFF